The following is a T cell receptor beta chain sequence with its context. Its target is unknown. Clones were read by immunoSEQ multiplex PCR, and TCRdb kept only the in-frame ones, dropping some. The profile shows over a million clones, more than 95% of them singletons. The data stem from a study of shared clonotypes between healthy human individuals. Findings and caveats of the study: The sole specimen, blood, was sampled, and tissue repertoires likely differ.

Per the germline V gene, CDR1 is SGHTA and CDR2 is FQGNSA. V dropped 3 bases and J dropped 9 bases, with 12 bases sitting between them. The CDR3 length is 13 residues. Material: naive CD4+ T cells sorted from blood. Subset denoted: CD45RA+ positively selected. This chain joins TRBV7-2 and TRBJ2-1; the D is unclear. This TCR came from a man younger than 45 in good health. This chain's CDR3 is CASSFLGVGEQFF. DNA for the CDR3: TGTGCCAGCAGCTTTCTAGGAGTTGGTGAGCAGTTCTTC. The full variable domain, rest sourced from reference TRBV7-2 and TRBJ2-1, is GAGVSQSPSNKVTEKGKDVELRCDPISGHTALYWYRQSLGQGLEFLIYFQGNSAPDKSGLPSDRFSAERTGGSVSTLTIQRTQQEDSAVYLCASSFLGVGEQFFGPGTRLTVL.